The present TCR beta chain was sequenced within a study of cytomegalovirus exposure and HLA in healthy donors. Study-level information: Counted in an early data release were approximately 85 million unique TCRs from HLA-typed donors. Study-wide points: Altogether, 170 or so TCR beta chains were recorded as cytomegalovirus-associated. Apparent HLA restriction characterized most CMV-associated TCR beta chains in a later analysis.

On this clone: What it binds is unknown.

Amplification used 60 Vbeta primers and 13 Jbeta primers. The protocol was immunoSEQ multiplex PCR, while the TCRdb copy is restricted to in-frame clones and leaves out a portion. Here the sample spans some 150,000 clones, 70% to 80% being singletons. V dropped 6 bases and J dropped 0 bases, with 9 bases sitting between them. The CDR3 loop spans 14 amino acids. The germline CDR1 and CDR2 sequences are LNHDA and SQIVND (reference sequence). This chain joins TRBV19 and TRBJ1-3; no definite D call. Sequenced input: PBMCs. The sequence derives from a female donor in good health and CMV-seropositive. The CDR3 nucleotides are TGTGCCAGTAGAACTGATACCTCTGGAAACACCATATATTTT. The encoded protein is CASRTDTSGNTIYF.